This is a list of T cell receptor beta chains from one sample in a study of siplizumab effects on memory and regulatory T cells. Only in-frame clones appear in the TCRdb table, and some are missing; sequencing was by immunoSEQ multiplex PCR. The sample lists 92,000 or so clones, about 87% occurring once. The source material was CD4+ T cells sorted from blood. The receptors here all came from a human donor in good health. The CDR3 runs from the conserved cysteine through the conserved F or W. The D gene is left open where the match is weak. Not all rows give a size; the values are once, few, many and, for expanded clones, a class.

size: -; D: TRBD1; V: TRBV19; J: TRBJ1-5; CDR3: CASSKGQGTYSNQPQHF; DNA: TGTGCCAGTAGTAAAGGACAGGGGACTTATAGCAATCAGCCCCAGCATTTT
size: once; D: -; V: TRBV5-6; J: TRBJ2-1; CDR3: CASSLLGPYNEQFF; DNA: TGTGCCAGCAGCTTGTTGGGACCCTACAATGAGCAGTTCTTC
size: -; D: -; V: TRBV7-2; J: TRBJ2-3; CDR3: CASSHRQPSTDTQYF; DNA: TGTGCCAGCAGCCACCGACAGCCTAGCACAGATACGCAGTATTTT
size: -; D: TRBD1; V: TRBV2; J: TRBJ1-1; CDR3: CASSSTGGRTEAFF; DNA: TGTGCCAGCAGCTCCACAGGGGGTCGCACTGAAGCTTTCTTT
size: -; D: -; V: TRBV4-2; J: TRBJ2-7; CDR3: CASSHDSYEQYF; DNA: TGTGCCAGTAGTCACGACTCCTACGAGCAGTACTTC
size: -; D: -; V: TRBV28; J: TRBJ1-5; CDR3: CASSFPQVVGNQPQHF; DNA: TGTGCCAGCAGTTTTCCGCAAGTGGTTGGGAATCAGCCCCAGCATTTT
size: -; D: -; V: TRBV27; J: TRBJ2-2; CDR3: CASSLMRINTGELFF; DNA: TGTGCCAGCAGTTTAATGAGGATCAACACCGGGGAGCTGTTTTTT
size: -; D: TRBD1; V: TRBV7-9; J: TRBJ1-2; CDR3: CASSRTGGRGYTF; DNA: TGTGCCAGCAGCCGTACAGGGGGCAGGGGCTACACCTTC
size: -; D: -; V: TRBV10-3; J: TRBJ1-1; CDR3: CAISEGQRDTEAFF; DNA: TGTGCCATCAGTGAGGGACAGCGGGACACTGAAGCTTTCTTT
size: -; D: TRBD1; V: TRBV5-1; J: TRBJ2-7; CDR3: CASSRTGGDSYEQYF; DNA: TGCGCCAGCAGCAGAACAGGGGGCGACTCCTACGAGCAGTACTTC
size: -; D: -; V: TRBV7-7; J: TRBJ2-1; CDR3: CASSLGGAVGNEQFF; DNA: TGTGCTAGCAGCTTAGGGGGGGCAGTCGGGAATGAGCAGTTCTTC
size: -; D: -; V: TRBV13; J: TRBJ2-7; CDR3: CASSYSLGPGAKDEQYF; DNA: TGTGCCAGCAGCTACTCACTGGGGCCGGGGGCGAAGGACGAGCAGTACTTC
size: -; D: TRBD1; V: TRBV4-3; J: TRBJ1-1; CDR3: CASSQGDSPNTEAFF; DNA: TGCGCCAGCAGCCAAGGGGACAGCCCGAACACTGAAGCTTTCTTT
size: -; D: -; V: TRBV7-2; J: TRBJ2-7; CDR3: CASSLDGPYEQYF; DNA: TGTGCCAGCAGCTTAGACGGTCCCTACGAGCAGTACTTC
size: once; D: -; V: TRBV19; J: TRBJ2-5; CDR3: CASSNPTGTETQYF; DNA: TGTGCCAGTAGTAACCCCACAGGGACGGAGACCCAGTACTTC
size: -; D: -; V: TRBV2; J: TRBJ1-1; CDR3: CASSDEMNTEAFF; DNA: TGTGCCAGCAGTGACGAAATGAACACTGAAGCTTTCTTT
size: -; D: -; V: TRBV4-2; J: TRBJ2-1; CDR3: CASSQNGQSYNEQFF; DNA: TGTGCCAGCAGCCAAAACGGACAGTCCTACAATGAGCAGTTCTTC
size: -; D: -; V: TRBV6-5; J: TRBJ1-2; CDR3: CASHGSGGSYYGYTF; DNA: TGTGCCAGCCACGGGTCGGGGGGTTCATACTATGGCTACACCTTC
size: -; D: TRBD2; V: TRBV6-6; J: TRBJ2-1; CDR3: CASSYPGTSGNEQFF; DNA: TGTGCCAGCAGTTACCCAGGGACTAGCGGCAATGAGCAGTTCTTC
size: -; D: -; V: TRBV6-5; J: TRBJ2-5; CDR3: CATGRGETQYF; DNA: TGTGCCACGGGAAGGGGAGAGACCCAGTACTTC
size: once; D: -; V: TRBV25-1; J: TRBJ1-1; CDR3: CASSHQPGGRTFF; DNA: TGTGCCAGCAGCCATCAACCGGGAGGCCGAACTTTTTTC
size: -; D: TRBD1; V: TRBV6-5; J: TRBJ1-5; CDR3: CASSSVGTGVNQPQHF; DNA: TGTGCCAGCAGTTCAGTCGGGACAGGGGTAAATCAGCCCCAGCATTTT
size: once; D: -; V: TRBV30; J: TRBJ1-1; CDR3: CAWSARTNTEAFF; DNA: TGTGCCTGGAGTGCTAGGACCAACACTGAAGCTTTCTTT
size: -; D: TRBD2; V: TRBV6-1; J: TRBJ2-7; CDR3: CASTGLAGVEQYF; DNA: TGTGCCAGCACGGGACTAGCGGGAGTCGAGCAGTACTTC
size: -; D: -; V: TRBV5-4; J: TRBJ1-3; CDR3: CASSPTVAGNTIYF; DNA: TGTGCCAGCAGCCCAACCGTAGCGGGAAACACCATATATTTT
size: -; D: TRBD1; V: TRBV27; J: TRBJ1-5; CDR3: CASSRTGQPGNQPQHF; DNA: TGTGCCAGCAGTCGAACGGGACAGCCAGGCAATCAGCCCCAGCATTTT
size: -; D: -; V: TRBV4-1; J: TRBJ2-4; CDR3: CASSPGRPVRGNIQYF; DNA: TGCGCCAGCAGCCCAGGGAGGCCTGTACGAGGGAACATTCAGTACTTC
size: -; D: -; V: TRBV7-3; J: TRBJ2-3; CDR3: CASGGSTDTQYF; DNA: TGTGCCAGCGGCGGGAGCACAGATACGCAGTATTTT
size: -; D: -; V: TRBV5-1; J: TRBJ2-2; CDR3: CASSLVQGTGELFF; DNA: TGCGCCAGCAGCTTGGTACAGGGCACCGGGGAGCTGTTTTTT
size: -; D: -; V: TRBV7-9; J: TRBJ1-3; CDR3: CASSLGVSGNTIYF; DNA: TGTGCCAGCAGCTTAGGGGTTTCTGGAAACACCATATATTTT
size: -; D: -; V: TRBV10-3; J: TRBJ2-3; CDR3: CAISDGNTQYF; DNA: TGTGCCATCAGTGACGGGAATACGCAGTATTTT
size: -; D: -; V: TRBV30; J: TRBJ2-7; CDR3: CAWSQGYEQYF; DNA: TGTGCCTGGAGTCAGGGATACGAGCAGTACTTC
size: once; D: -; V: TRBV6-5; J: TRBJ1-2; CDR3: CASKARQRSNYGYTF; DNA: TGTGCATCAAAAGCCCGACAGCGGTCTAACTATGGCTACACCTTC
size: -; D: -; V: TRBV5-1; J: TRBJ2-1; CDR3: CASSLSLIRSYNEQFF; DNA: TGCGCCAGCAGCTTGAGTCTAATTCGTTCCTACAATGAGCAGTTCTTC
size: -; D: -; V: TRBV5-1; J: TRBJ1-4; CDR3: CASSSQSPASGVFF; DNA: TGCGCCAGCAGCTCCCAATCCCCGGCCAGTGGGGTGTTTTTT
size: -; D: -; V: TRBV12-1; J: TRBJ2-2; CDR3: CASSFIGGATGELFF; DNA: TGTGCCAGCAGCTTTATAGGGGGCGCCACCGGGGAGCTGTTTTTT
size: -; D: TRBD2; V: TRBV27; J: TRBJ2-1; CDR3: CASSSQRTSGRNEQFF; DNA: TGTGCCAGCAGTTCCCAACGGACTAGCGGGAGAAATGAGCAGTTCTTC
size: -; D: -; V: TRBV30; J: TRBJ1-3; CDR3: CARATRDTIYF; DNA: TGTGCCCGGGCCACCCGGGACACCATATATTTT
size: once; D: TRBD2; V: TRBV7-9; J: TRBJ2-1; CDR3: CASSHTSGNEQFF; DNA: TGTGCCAGCAGCCACACTAGCGGCAATGAGCAGTTCTTC
size: -; D: TRBD1; V: TRBV10-1; J: TRBJ1-2; CDR3: CASSEQGSYGYTF; DNA: TGCGCCAGCAGTGAACAGGGGAGCTATGGCTACACCTTC
size: -; D: -; V: TRBV7-3; J: TRBJ2-2; CDR3: CASSARLGLNTGELFF; DNA: TGTGCCAGCAGCGCCCGACTCGGGCTGAACACCGGGGAGCTGTTTTTT
size: -; D: TRBD2; V: TRBV19; J: TRBJ2-1; CDR3: CASSRGILRGGPGDEQFF; DNA: TGTGCCAGTAGTAGGGGGATACTGAGGGGAGGGCCTGGGGATGAGCAGTTCTTC
size: -; D: -; V: TRBV11-2; J: TRBJ1-4; CDR3: CASSFLGSTNEKLFF; DNA: TGTGCCAGCAGCTTTCTCGGATCAACTAATGAAAAACTGTTTTTT
size: -; D: -; V: TRBV19; J: TRBJ2-1; CDR3: CASSMSTDPYNEQFF; DNA: TGTGCCAGTAGTATGTCGACGGACCCCTACAATGAGCAGTTCTTC
size: -; D: TRBD1; V: TRBV7-9; J: TRBJ2-7; CDR3: CASSPRDRAYEQYF; DNA: TGTGCCAGCAGCCCCCGGGACAGGGCATACGAGCAGTACTTC
size: -; D: -; V: TRBV6-1; J: TRBJ2-4; CDR3: CASRPDRYLKNIQYF; DNA: TGTGCCAGCAGACCGGACCGATACCTCAAAAACATTCAGTACTTC
size: -; D: TRBD1; V: TRBV19; J: TRBJ1-1; CDR3: CASSLRQGHEAFF; DNA: TGTGCCAGTAGTCTTCGACAGGGTCATGAAGCTTTCTTT
size: -; D: -; V: TRBV7-9; J: TRBJ2-7; CDR3: CASSLSYEQYF; DNA: TGTGCCAGCAGCTTGTCGTACGAGCAGTACTTC
size: -; D: -; V: TRBV30; J: TRBJ2-7; CDR3: CAWSVNRYEQYF; DNA: TGTGCCTGGAGTGTAAATCGATACGAGCAGTACTTC
size: -; D: -; V: TRBV7-8; J: TRBJ1-5; CDR3: CASSLYVTDNQPQHF; DNA: TGTGCCAGCAGCTTATACGTGACAGATAATCAGCCCCAGCATTTT
size: -; D: -; V: TRBV6-5; J: TRBJ2-7; CDR3: CASTAGYPYEQYF; DNA: TGTGCCAGCACCGCAGGGTACCCCTACGAGCAGTACTTC
size: -; D: TRBD2; V: TRBV14; J: TRBJ2-7; CDR3: CASSQGSGSYEQYF; DNA: TGTGCCAGCAGCCAAGGGAGCGGGAGTTACGAGCAGTACTTC